These 31 T cell receptor beta chains share one sample of origin, sequenced in a study of blood T cell repertoires in COVID-19. Produced via immunoSEQ multiplex PCR; TCRdb's table is partial and in-frame only. The sample has 200,000 to 300,000 clones, approximately 80% seen once. Sequenced sample: peripheral blood. The receptors here all came from a woman of 80 years or more with acute or convalescent COVID-19.

This clone was counted ten times or more. The chain recombines TRBV29-1 with TRBJ1-2, with 8 bases identical to TRBD1. Germline-derived CDR1 and CDR2 are SQVTM and ANQGSEA. The CDR3 sequence is 13 residues long. The V segment lost 5 bases and the J segment 4 bases; nucleotides outside the gene matches: 6. The CDR3 spells CSVRTGLGYGYTF. The CDR3 nucleotides are TGCAGCGTTCGGACAGGGCTTGGCTATGGCTACACCTTC.

The chain employs TRBV6-1 and TRBJ1-2; D possibly corresponds to TRBD1 (6 bases). CDR1 MNHNS and CDR2 SASEGT come from the germline V gene. The CDR3 contains 13 residues. Between the trimmed V and J ends, which lost 3 bases and 4 bases, there was a span of 9 bases. The CDR3 reads CASSEIQGYGYTF. CDR3 in DNA: TGTGCCAGCAGTGAGATACAGGGCTATGGCTACACCTTC.

V usage is TRBV9 and J usage is TRBJ2-2; 9 nucleotides line up with TRBD1. The V and J ends lost 0 bases and 4 bases, in that order; junction bases with no gene match: 10. CDR1 and CDR2 from the germline V gene are SGDLS and YYNGEE. This CDR3 region has 18 residues. CDR3 nucleotide sequence: TGTGCCAGCAGCGTAGTCCCCCTCGGACAGGGGACCACCGGGGAGCTGTTTTTT. It translates to CASSVVPLGQGTTGELFF. Variable domain in full (rest from reference TRBV9 and TRBJ2-2): DSGVTQTPKHLITATGQRVTLRCSPRSGDLSVYWYQQSLDQGLQFLIQYYNGEERAKGNILERFSAQQFPDLHSELNLSSLELGDSALYFCASSVVPLGQGTTGELFFGEGSRLTVL.

CDR3 DNA sequence: TGTGCCAGCAGCACCTCGACAGGGTTTGGAAACACCATATATTTT. It yields the protein CASSTSTGFGNTIYF. The V gene is TRBV7-2, the J gene TRBJ1-3; 7 positions match TRBD1. The CDR3 has 15 residues. J gave up 3 bases and V 5 bases, and 7 bases lay outside the gene matches. Germline assignment: CDR1 SGHTA and CDR2 FQGNSA.

V and J are TRBV9 and TRBJ2-6, with D maybe TRBD2 (6 bases). CDR1 is SGDLS, CDR2 YYNGEE, per germline. The CDR3 is made up of 15 amino acids. With 2 bases removed from V and 0 bases from J, the gap between germline ends came to 6 bases. The CDR3 reads CASSVTSSGANVLTF. CDR3 nucleotide sequence: TGTGCCAGCAGCGTGACTAGCTCTGGGGCCAACGTCCTGACTTTC.

This rearrangement joins TRBV5-5 to TRBJ2-5; 12 nucleotides agree with TRBD2. In germline, CDR1 is SGHKS, CDR2 YYEKEE (reference sequence). This CDR3 is 16 amino acids long. V lost 2 bases and J lost 1; bases outside the gene matches: 3. The CDR3 reads CASSFGLAGTQETQYF. The CDR3, as DNA: TGTGCCAGCAGCTTCGGACTAGCGGGGACCCAAGAGACCCAGTACTTC. Based on the CDR3 plus reference TRBV5-5 and TRBJ2-5, the full variable domain is DAGVTQSPTHLIKTRGQQVTLRCSPISGHKSVSWYQQVLGQGPQFIFQYYEKEERGRGNFPDRFSARQFPNYSSELNVNALLLGDSALYLCASSFGLAGTQETQYFGPGTRLLVL.

The CDR3 reads CAISEETSVSAHEQFF. The CDR3 region has the DNA TGTGCCATCAGTGAGGAGACTAGCGTTTCCGCCCATGAGCAGTTCTTC. The genes are TRBV10-3 and TRBJ2-1; 8 bases line up with TRBD2. Germline assignment: CDR1 ENHRY and CDR2 SYGVKD. The junction had 11 bases not matched to a gene; V was cut back by 2 bases and J by 8 bases. The CDR3 consists of 16 residues.

V gene TRBV5-1 combines with J gene TRBJ1-4, with TRBD1 matching over 12 bases. The CDR3 spans 16 residues. V was pared by 4 bases and J by 8 bases, with 9 bases of the junction left unmatched. In germline, CDR1 is SGHRS, CDR2 YFSETQ. CDR3 nucleotide sequence: TGCGCCAGCAGCGTAGGGACAGGGGGCGCAGGAGAAAAACTGTTTTTT. This sequence encodes CASSVGTGGAGEKLFF.

This chain joins TRBV19 and TRBJ2-3; D is uncertain. V gave up 5 bases and J gave up 5 bases, with 11 bases separating them. The CDR3 is made up of 13 amino acids. Germline loops: CDR1 LNHDA, CDR2 SQIVND (reference sequence). As DNA, the CDR3 is TGTGCCAGTAGTTCGTCAGTCCGAGATACGCAGTATTTT. This sequence encodes CASSSSVRDTQYF.

The chain has TRBV5-4 and TRBJ2-2; the match to TRBD2 covers 9 bases. This CDR3 is 19 amino acids long. Germline CDR1 is SGHNT and CDR2 is YYREEE (reference sequence). V was clipped by 1 base and J by 4 bases; unmatched bases: 14. For the CDR3, the DNA is TGTGCCAGCAGCTTGATGAATCTAGCGGGGAGGTCCGGCACCGGGGAGCTGTTTTTT. This translates into CASSLMNLAGRSGTGELFF.

This rearrangement joins TRBV7-9 to TRBJ1-4; no firm D call. Trimming shortened V by 5 bases and J by 5 bases, and 12 bases separated the two germline ends. This CDR3 is 14 amino acids long. Germline V gives CDR1 SEHNR, CDR2 FQNEAQ (reference sequence). The CDR3 spells CASSPIGGNEKLFF. CDR3 DNA sequence: TGTGCCAGCAGCCCGATAGGAGGGAATGAAAAACTGTTTTTT.

This clone has only a few counts. The V call is TRBV5-6, the J call TRBJ1-6; 9 bases are a match to TRBD1. CDR3 length: 15 amino acids. The ends lost 1 base at V and 9 bases at J; junction bases unmatched: 5. Germline V gene lookup returns CDR1 SGHDT and CDR2 YYEEEE. Here the CDR3 reads CASSLLGTGSSPLHF. DNA of the CDR3: TGTGCCAGCAGCTTGTTAGGGACAGGGAGTTCACCCCTCCACTTT.

In nucleotides, the CDR3 is TGTGCCAGCAGCACTAGCGCTATAATTAATGAGCAGTTCTTC. Protein product: CASSTSAIINEQFF. The chain carries TRBV7-2 and TRBJ2-1; 7 bases line up with TRBD2. V gave up 5 bases and J gave up 7 bases; unmatched junction bases: 8. The germline V gene encodes CDR1 SGHTA and CDR2 FQGNSA. The length of the CDR3 is 14 residues.

The chain recombines TRBV6-2 or TRBV6-3 with TRBJ2-5; 8 bases align to TRBD1. There are 15 residues in the CDR3. Germline CDR1 and CDR2: MNHEY and SVGEGT. V lost 2 bases to trimming and J lost 5 bases; unmatched junction nucleotides: 7. CDR3 loop: CASSYGTGDLETQYF. The CDR3 DNA is TGTGCCAGCAGTTACGGGACAGGTGACCTCGAGACCCAGTACTTC.

V is TRBV18 and J is TRBJ2-7; D might be TRBD2 (5 bases). In germline, CDR1 is KGHSH, CDR2 LQKENI. CDR3 length: 16 residues. V was pared by 4 bases and J by 0 bases, with 16 bases between. The CDR3 DNA reads as TGTGCCAGCTCACACTCGAGGGAGAGCCCCTCCTACGAGCAGTACTTC. Amino acid sequence: CASSHSRESPSYEQYF.

This chain joins TRBV6-5 and TRBJ2-5; 7 bases line up with TRBD2. The CDR3 is 14 amino acids. CDR1 and CDR2 from the germline V gene are MNHEY and SVGAGI. V gave up 4 bases and J gave up 5 bases; unmatched junction bases: 7. The CDR3 loop reads CASSFTSAQETQYF. For the CDR3, the DNA is TGTGCCAGCAGTTTTACTAGCGCCCAGGAGACCCAGTACTTC.

The rearrangement links TRBV18 to TRBJ2-7, with D maybe TRBD2 (5 bases). CDR1 is KGHSH and CDR2 is LQKENI in the germline V gene. The CDR3 runs to 13 residues. V was trimmed by 5 bases and J by 3 bases, leaving 11 bases between them. DNA of the CDR3: TGTGCCAGCTCAATAAGGGAGAACTACGAGCAGTACTTC. It translates to CASSIRENYEQYF.

The chain employs TRBV6-2 or TRBV6-3 and TRBJ2-2; possible D gene TRBD1, 6 bases. Germline V gene data show CDR1 as MNHEY and CDR2 as SVGEGT. The CDR3 length is 17 residues. Deletions cut 2 bases from V and 2 bases from J, with 15 bases between. The CDR3 sequence: CASSYGTGNRNTGELFF. The DNA for the CDR3 is TGTGCCAGCAGTTACGGCACAGGGAATCGAAACACCGGGGAGCTGTTTTTT.

The chain employs TRBV7-9 and TRBJ1-4, with 7 bases fitting TRBD1. Germline loops: CDR1 SEHNR, CDR2 FQNEAQ (reference sequence). CDR3 length: 16 residues. Trimming removed 5 bases from V and 0 bases from J; junction bases left unmatched: 6. CDR3 DNA sequence: TGTGCCAGCAGCCGGACAGGTAGTACAACTAATGAAAAACTGTTTTTT. Translating gives CASSRTGSTTNEKLFF.

The gene calls are TRBV6-6 and TRBJ1-5; 9 bases are a match to TRBD1. V gave up 7 bases and J gave up 4 bases; unmatched junction bases: 8. Germline values: CDR1 MNHNY, CDR2 SVGAGI (reference sequence). There are 15 residues in the CDR3. The CDR3 spells CASNSGTGLNQPQHF. CDR3 DNA sequence: TGTGCCAGCAATTCCGGGACAGGGTTAAATCAGCCCCAGCATTTT.

This sequence joins TRBV7-2 and TRBJ2-7; 11 nucleotides align to TRBD1. With 0 bases clipped from V and 2 bases from J, the junction kept 3 bases outside the gene matches. Germline values: CDR1 SGHTA, CDR2 FQGNSA. CDR3 length: 16 amino acids. The CDR3 protein is CASSLAGTGGTYEQYF. CDR3 nucleotide sequence: TGTGCCAGCAGCTTAGCCGGGACAGGGGGAACCTACGAGCAGTACTTC.

The J gene is TRBJ2-3, the V gene TRBV11-2; 7 bases line up with TRBD2. CDR3 size: 16 residues. The trim removed 5 bases at V and 0 bases at J, leaving 8 bases unmatched. The V gene's germline CDR1 is SGHAT and CDR2 FQNNGV. CDR3: CASSPRLAVSTDTQYF. CDR3 nucleotides: TGTGCCAGCAGCCCGAGACTAGCCGTGAGCACAGATACGCAGTATTTT.

A single count supports this clone. V usage is TRBV5-1 and J usage is TRBJ1-4; 11 bases agree with TRBD1. Trimming removed 4 bases from V and 7 bases from J; junction bases left unmatched: 15. The CDR3 totals 18 residues. Germline CDR1 SGHRS, CDR2 YFSETQ. For the CDR3, the DNA is TGCGCCAGCAGCCTTGGACAGGGGGCGCGAACGTTGAGTGAAAAACTGTTTTTT. Its translation is CASSLGQGARTLSEKLFF.

CDR3 sequence: CASSVDGAGASDTQYF. In DNA form, the CDR3 reads TGTGCCAGCAGCGTAGATGGTGCGGGAGCTTCAGATACGCAGTATTTT. V and J are TRBV9 and TRBJ2-3; 7 nucleotides line up with TRBD2. This CDR3 is built from 16 residues. Germline-derived CDR1 and CDR2 are SGDLS and YYNGEE. The V segment lost 0 bases and the J segment 4 bases; nucleotides outside the gene matches: 8.

The chain uses TRBV11-2 and TRBJ2-7; tentatively, D is TRBD1 (6 bases). The CDR3 covers 16 residues. V was trimmed by 3 bases and J by 0 bases, leaving 15 bases between them. Germline CDR1 SGHAT, CDR2 FQNNGV. CDR3 nucleotides: TGTGCCAGCAGCTTGAGGACAGAAGGCGTCTCCTACGAGCAGTACTTC. Translation gives CASSLRTEGVSYEQYF.

The gene calls are TRBV7-8 and TRBJ2-7; weak D call: TRBD1 (7 bases). CDR1 and CDR2 (germline): SGHVS, FQNEAQ. Trimming left V 6 bases short and J 3 bases short, with 18 bases between. The CDR3 is made up of 15 amino acids. This chain's CDR3 is CASSPLGQGGYEQYF. The CDR3 nucleotides are TGTGCCAGCAGTCCCTTGGGGCAGGGGGGCTACGAGCAGTACTTC. Based on the CDR3 plus reference TRBV7-8 and TRBJ2-7, the full variable domain is GAGVSQSPRYKVAKRGQDVALRCDPISGHVSLFWYQQALGQGPEFLTYFQNEAQLDKSGLPSDRFFAERPEGSVSTLKIQRTQQEDSAVYLCASSPLGQGGYEQYFGPGTRLTVT.

The chain employs TRBV5-4 and TRBJ1-1; 8 nucleotides match TRBD1. The V gene end was trimmed by 4 bases and the J gene end by 2 bases; junction bases not matched to a gene: 7. The CDR3 is 15 amino acids. Germline lookup yields CDR1 SGHNT and CDR2 YYREEE (reference sequence). The CDR3 loop is CASSLRGTGNTEAFF. Here the CDR3 DNA reads TGTGCCAGCAGCCTAAGGGGGACAGGAAACACTGAAGCTTTCTTT.

The chain carries TRBV11-3 and TRBJ2-2; D not resolved. Germline CDR1 is SGHNT and CDR2 is YENEEA. The CDR3 runs to 16 residues. Trimming took off 1 base at V and 1 base at J, with 10 bases between the two ends. CDR3 bases: TGTGCCAGCAGCTTAGGAACAGATCGGAACACCGGGGAGCTGTTTTTT. Translated: CASSLGTDRNTGELFF.

This clone has only a few counts. The rearrangement joins TRBV3-1 (or the pseudogene TRBV3-2) to TRBJ1-3; possibly TRBD1 for D (6 bases). The germline V gene encodes CDR1 LGHDT and CDR2 YNNKEL (reference sequence). CDR3 size: 17 residues. V dropped 1 base and J dropped 3 bases, with 16 bases sitting between them. The CDR3 region has the DNA TGTGCCAGCAGCCAAGGAACAGGGAAGTGGTTTGGAAACACCATATATTTT. This codes for CASSQGTGKWFGNTIYF.

This chain connects TRBV28 to TRBJ1-2; 7 bases agree with TRBD1. V gave up 7 bases and J gave up 0 bases; unmatched junction bases: 11. There are 16 residues in the CDR3. Germline CDR1 is MDHEN and CDR2 is SYDVKM. CDR3 DNA: TGTGCCAGCACCCCTGCAGGGGGTAGGACTAACTATGGCTACACCTTC. This gives the protein CASTPAGGRTNYGYTF.

The table lists this clone with a count of one. The V and J genes are TRBV3-1 (or the pseudogene TRBV3-2) and TRBJ2-3; 12 nucleotides align to TRBD2. The ends lost 1 base at V and 2 bases at J; junction bases unmatched: 7. CDR3 length: 18 amino acids. The germline gives CDR1 LGHDT, CDR2 YNNKEL (reference sequence). CDR3 sequence: CASSQALSSGGATDTQYF. The CDR3 DNA follows: TGTGCCAGCAGCCAAGCTTTATCTAGCGGGGGGGCCACAGATACGCAGTATTTT.